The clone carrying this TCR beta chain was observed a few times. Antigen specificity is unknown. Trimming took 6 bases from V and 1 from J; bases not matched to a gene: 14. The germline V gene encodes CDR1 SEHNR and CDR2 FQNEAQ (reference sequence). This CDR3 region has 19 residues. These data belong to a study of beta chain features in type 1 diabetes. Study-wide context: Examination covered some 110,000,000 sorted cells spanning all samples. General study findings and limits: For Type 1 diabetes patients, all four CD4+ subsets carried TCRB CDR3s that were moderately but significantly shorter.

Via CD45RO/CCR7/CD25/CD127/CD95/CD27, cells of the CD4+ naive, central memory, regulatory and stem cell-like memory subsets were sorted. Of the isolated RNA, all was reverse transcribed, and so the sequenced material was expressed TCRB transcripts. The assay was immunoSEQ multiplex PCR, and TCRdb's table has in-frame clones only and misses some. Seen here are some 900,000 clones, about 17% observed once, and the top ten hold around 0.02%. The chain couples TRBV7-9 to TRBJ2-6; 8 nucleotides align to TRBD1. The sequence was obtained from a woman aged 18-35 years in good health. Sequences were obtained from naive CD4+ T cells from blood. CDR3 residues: CASSYRTGTGKSGANVLTF. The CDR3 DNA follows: TGTGCCAGCAGTTATCGAACCGGGACAGGAAAGTCTGGGGCCAACGTCCTGACTTTC.